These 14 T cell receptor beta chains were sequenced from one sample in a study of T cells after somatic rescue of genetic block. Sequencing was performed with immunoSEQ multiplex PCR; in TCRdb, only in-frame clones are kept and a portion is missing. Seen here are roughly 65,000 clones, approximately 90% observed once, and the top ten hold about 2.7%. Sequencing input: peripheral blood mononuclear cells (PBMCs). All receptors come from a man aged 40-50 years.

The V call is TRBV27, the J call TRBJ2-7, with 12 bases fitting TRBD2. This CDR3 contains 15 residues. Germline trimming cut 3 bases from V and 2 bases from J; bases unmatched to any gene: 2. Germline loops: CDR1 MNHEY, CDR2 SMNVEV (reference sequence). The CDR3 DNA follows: TGTGCCAGCAGTTTTCTAGCGGGAGGGCCCTACGAGCAGTACTTC. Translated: CASSFLAGGPYEQYF.

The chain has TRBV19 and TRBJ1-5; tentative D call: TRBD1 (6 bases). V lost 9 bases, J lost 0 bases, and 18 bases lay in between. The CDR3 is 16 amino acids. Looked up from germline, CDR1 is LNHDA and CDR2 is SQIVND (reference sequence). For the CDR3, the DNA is TGTGCCAGCCGCCCCGGGGGGGGCTATAGCAATCAGCCCCAGCATTTT. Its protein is CASRPGGGYSNQPQHF.

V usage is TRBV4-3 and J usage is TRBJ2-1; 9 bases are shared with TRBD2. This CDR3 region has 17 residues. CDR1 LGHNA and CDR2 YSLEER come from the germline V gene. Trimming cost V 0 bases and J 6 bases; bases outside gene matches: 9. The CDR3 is CASSQESRGRVTNEQFF. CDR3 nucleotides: TGCGCCAGCAGCCAAGAATCGCGCGGGAGGGTCACCAATGAGCAGTTCTTC.

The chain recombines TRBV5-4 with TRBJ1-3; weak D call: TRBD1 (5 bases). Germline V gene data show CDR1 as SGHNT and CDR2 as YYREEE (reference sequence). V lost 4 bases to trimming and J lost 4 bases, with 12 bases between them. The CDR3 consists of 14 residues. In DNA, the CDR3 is TGTGCCAGCAGCACTAGGGGTGCCGGAAACACCATATATTTT. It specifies CASSTRGAGNTIYF.

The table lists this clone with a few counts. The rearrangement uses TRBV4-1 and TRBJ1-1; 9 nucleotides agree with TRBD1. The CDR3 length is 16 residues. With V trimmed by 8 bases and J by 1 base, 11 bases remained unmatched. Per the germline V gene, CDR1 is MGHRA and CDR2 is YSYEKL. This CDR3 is CASRTGVIIGNTEAFF. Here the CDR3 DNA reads TGCGCCAGCCGGACAGGGGTGATAATCGGGAACACTGAAGCTTTCTTT.

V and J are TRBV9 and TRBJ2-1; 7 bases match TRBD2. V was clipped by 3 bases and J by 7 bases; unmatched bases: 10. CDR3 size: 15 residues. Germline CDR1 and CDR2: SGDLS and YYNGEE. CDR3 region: CASSAGRELVNEQFF. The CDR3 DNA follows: TGTGCCAGCAGCGCAGGGCGGGAGCTTGTAAATGAGCAGTTCTTC.

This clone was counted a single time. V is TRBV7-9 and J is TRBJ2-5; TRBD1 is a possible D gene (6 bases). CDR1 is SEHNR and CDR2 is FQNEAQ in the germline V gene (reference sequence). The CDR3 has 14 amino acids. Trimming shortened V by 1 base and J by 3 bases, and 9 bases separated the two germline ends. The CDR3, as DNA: TGTGCCAGCAGCTTAGGGACAGAAAAAGAGACCCAGTACTTC. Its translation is CASSLGTEKETQYF.

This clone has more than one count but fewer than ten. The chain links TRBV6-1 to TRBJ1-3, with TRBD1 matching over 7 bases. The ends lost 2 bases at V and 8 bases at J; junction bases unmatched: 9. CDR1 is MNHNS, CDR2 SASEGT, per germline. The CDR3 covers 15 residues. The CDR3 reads CASSERTGDGDTIYF. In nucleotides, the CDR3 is TGTGCCAGCAGTGAACGGACAGGTGACGGGGACACCATATATTTT.

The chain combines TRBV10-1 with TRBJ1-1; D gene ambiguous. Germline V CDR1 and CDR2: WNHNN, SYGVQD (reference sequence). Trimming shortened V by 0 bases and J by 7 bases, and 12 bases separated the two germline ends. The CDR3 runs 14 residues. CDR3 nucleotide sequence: TGCGCCAGCAGTGAGTCAGGCTGGCAGAGTGAAGCTTTCTTT. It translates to CASSESGWQSEAFF.

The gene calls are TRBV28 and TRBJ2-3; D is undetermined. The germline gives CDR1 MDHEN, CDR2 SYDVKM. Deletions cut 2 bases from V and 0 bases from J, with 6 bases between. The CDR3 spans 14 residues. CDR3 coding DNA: TGTGCCAGCAGTTTAGTGCGTAGCACAGATACGCAGTATTTT. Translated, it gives CASSLVRSTDTQYF. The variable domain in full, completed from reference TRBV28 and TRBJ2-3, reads DVKVTQSSRYLVKRTGEKVFLECVQDMDHENMFWYRQDPGLGLRLIYFSYDVKMKEKGDIPEGYSVSREKKERFSLILESASTNQTSMYLCASSLVRSTDTQYFGPGTRLTVL.

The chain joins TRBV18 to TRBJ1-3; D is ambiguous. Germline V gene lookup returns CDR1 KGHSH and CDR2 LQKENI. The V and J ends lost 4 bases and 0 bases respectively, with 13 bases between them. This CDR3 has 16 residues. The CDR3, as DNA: TGTGCCAGCTCACTGACACAGTTCATCTCTGGAAACACCATATATTTT. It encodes CASSLTQFISGNTIYF.

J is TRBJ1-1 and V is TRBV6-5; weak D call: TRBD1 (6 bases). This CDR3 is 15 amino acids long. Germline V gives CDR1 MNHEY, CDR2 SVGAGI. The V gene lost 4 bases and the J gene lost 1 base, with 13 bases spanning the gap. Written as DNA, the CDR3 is TGTGCCAGCAGTTGGGGAGGGGGGCAGAACACTGAAGCTTTCTTT. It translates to CASSWGGGQNTEAFF.

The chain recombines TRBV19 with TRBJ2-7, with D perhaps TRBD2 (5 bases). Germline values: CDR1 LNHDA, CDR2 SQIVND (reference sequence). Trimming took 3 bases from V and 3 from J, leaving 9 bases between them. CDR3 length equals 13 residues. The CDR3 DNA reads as TGTGCCAGTAGTATCCAGACTAACTACGAGCAGTACTTC. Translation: CASSIQTNYEQYF.

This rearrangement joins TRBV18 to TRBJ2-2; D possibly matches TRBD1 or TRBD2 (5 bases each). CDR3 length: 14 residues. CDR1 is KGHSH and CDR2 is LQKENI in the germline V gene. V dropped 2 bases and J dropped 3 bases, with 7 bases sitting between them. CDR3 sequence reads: CASSPGTDTGELFF. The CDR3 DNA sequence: TGTGCCAGCTCACCAGGGACCGACACCGGGGAGCTGTTTTTT.